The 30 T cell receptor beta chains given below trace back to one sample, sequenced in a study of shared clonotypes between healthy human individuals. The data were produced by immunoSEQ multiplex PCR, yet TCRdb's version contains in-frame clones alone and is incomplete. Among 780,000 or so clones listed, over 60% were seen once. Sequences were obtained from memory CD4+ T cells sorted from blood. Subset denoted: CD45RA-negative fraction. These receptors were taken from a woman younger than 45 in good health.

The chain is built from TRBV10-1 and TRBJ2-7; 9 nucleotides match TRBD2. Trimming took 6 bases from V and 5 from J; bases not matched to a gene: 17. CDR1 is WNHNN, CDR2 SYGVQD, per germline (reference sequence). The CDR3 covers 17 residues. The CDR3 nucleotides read TGCGCCAGCAGCGCTATCGGCCTAGCGGGAATGCCCAACGAGCAGTACTTC. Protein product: CASSAIGLAGMPNEQYF.

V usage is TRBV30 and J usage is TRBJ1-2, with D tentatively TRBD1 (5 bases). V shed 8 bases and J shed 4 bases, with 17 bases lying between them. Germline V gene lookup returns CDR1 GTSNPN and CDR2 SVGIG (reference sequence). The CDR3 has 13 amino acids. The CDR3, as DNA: TGTGCCCGGGGCAGGGTGGGGGGCTATGGCTACACCTTC. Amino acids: CARGRVGGYGYTF.

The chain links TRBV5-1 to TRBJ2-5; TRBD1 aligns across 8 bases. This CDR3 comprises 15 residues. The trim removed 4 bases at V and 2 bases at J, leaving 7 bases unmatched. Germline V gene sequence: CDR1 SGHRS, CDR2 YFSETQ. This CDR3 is CASSDVTGAQETQYF. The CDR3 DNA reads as TGCGCCAGCAGCGACGTGACAGGGGCTCAAGAGACCCAGTACTTC.

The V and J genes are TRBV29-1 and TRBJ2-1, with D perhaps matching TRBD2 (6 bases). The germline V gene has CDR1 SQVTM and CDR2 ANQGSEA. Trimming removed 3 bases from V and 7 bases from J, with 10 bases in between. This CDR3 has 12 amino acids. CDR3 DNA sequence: TGCAGCGTTGACGGACTAACAAATGAGCAGTTCTTC. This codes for CSVDGLTNEQFF.

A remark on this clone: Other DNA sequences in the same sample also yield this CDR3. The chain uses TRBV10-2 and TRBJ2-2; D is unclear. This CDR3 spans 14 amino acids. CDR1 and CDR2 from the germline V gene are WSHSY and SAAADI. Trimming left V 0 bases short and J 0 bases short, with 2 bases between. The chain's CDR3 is CASSESSNTGELFF. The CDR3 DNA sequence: TGCGCCAGCAGTGAGTCCTCGAACACCGGGGAGCTGTTTTTT.

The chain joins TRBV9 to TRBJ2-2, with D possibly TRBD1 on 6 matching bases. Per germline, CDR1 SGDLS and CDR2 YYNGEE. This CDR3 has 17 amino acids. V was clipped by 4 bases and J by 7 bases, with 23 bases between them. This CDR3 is CASSSPKRGKIVGELFF. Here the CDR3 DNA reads TGTGCCAGCAGCTCCCCAAAGAGGGGGAAAATTGTCGGGGAGCTGTTTTTT.

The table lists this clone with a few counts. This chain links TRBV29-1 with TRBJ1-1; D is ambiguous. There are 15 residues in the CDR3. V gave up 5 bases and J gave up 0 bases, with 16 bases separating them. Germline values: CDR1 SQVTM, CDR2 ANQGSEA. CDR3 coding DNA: TGCAGCGTTAAGGACCGCGTAGGAGTGAACACTGAAGCTTTCTTT. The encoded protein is CSVKDRVGVNTEAFF.

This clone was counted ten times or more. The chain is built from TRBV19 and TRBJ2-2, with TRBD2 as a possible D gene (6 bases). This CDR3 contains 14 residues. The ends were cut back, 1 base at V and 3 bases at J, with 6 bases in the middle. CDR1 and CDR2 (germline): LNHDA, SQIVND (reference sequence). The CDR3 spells CASSIGEDTGELFF. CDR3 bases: TGTGCCAGTAGTATAGGGGAGGACACCGGGGAGCTGTTTTTT.

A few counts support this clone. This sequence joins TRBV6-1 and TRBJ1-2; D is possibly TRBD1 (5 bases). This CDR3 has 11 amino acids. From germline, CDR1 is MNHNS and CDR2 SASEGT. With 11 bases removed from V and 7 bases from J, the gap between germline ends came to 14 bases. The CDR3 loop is CAATGGRGYTF. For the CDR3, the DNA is TGTGCCGCAACGGGGGGTCGTGGCTACACCTTC.

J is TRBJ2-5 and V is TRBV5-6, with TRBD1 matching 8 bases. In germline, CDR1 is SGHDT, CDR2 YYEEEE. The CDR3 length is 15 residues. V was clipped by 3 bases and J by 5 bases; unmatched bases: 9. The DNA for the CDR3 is TGTGCCAGCAGCTCTATCAGGGGGCTAAAGGAGACCCAGTACTTC. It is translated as CASSSIRGLKETQYF.

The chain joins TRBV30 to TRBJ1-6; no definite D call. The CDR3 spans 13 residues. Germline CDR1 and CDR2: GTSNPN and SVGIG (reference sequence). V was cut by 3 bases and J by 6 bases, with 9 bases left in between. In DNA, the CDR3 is TGTGCCTGGAGCGAAAGGGCTAATTCACCCCTCCACTTT. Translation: CAWSERANSPLHF.

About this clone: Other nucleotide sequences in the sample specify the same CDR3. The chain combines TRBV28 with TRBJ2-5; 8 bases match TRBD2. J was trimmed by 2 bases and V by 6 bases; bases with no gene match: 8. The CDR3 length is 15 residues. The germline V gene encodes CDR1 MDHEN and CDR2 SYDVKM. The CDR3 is CASSSPGLGQETQYF. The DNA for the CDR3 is TGTGCCAGCAGCTCCCCGGGACTAGGACAAGAGACCCAGTACTTC.

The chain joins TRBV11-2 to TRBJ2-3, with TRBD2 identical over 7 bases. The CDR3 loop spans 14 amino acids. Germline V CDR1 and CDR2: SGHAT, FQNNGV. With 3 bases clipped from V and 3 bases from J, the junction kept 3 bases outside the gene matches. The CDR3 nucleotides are TGTGCCAGCAGCTTTCGCGGGAGAACAGATACGCAGTATTTT. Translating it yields CASSFRGRTDTQYF. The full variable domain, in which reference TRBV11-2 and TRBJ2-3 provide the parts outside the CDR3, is EAGVAQSPRYKIIEKRQSVAFWCNPISGHATLYWYQQILGQGPKLLIQFQNNGVVDDSQLPKDRFSAERLKGVDSTLKIQPAKLEDSAVYLCASSFRGRTDTQYFGPGTRLTVL.

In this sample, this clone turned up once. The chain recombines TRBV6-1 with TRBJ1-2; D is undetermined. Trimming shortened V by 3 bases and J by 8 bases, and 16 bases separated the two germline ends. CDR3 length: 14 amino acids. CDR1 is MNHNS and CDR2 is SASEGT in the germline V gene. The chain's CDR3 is CASSDVGRLRGYTF. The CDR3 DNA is TGTGCCAGCAGTGATGTGGGCCGTCTAAGGGGCTACACCTTC.

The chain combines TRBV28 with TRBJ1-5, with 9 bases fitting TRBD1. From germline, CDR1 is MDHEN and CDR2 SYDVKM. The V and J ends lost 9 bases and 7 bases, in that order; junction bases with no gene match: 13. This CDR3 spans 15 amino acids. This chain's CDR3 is CASHPGDRDLQPQHF. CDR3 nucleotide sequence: TGTGCCAGTCACCCTGGGGACAGGGACCTCCAGCCCCAGCATTTT.

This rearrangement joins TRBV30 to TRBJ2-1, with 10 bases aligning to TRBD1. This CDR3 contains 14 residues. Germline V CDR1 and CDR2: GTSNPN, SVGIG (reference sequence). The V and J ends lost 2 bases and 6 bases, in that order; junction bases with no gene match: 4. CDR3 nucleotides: TGTGCCTGGAGTCGACAGGGGGCCTTCAATGAGCAGTTCTTC. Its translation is CAWSRQGAFNEQFF.

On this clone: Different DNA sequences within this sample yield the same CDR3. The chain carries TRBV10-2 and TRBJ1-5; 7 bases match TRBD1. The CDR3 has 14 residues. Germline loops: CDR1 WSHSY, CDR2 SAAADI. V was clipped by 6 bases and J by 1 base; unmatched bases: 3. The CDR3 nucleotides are TGCGCCAGCAGAGGACAGGAAAGCAATCAGCCCCAGCATTTT. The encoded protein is CASRGQESNQPQHF.

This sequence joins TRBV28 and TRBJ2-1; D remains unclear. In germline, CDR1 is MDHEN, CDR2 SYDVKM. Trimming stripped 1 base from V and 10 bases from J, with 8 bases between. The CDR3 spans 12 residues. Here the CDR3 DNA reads TGTGCCAGCAGTTTATTACGGAAGGAGCAGTTCTTC. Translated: CASSLLRKEQFF. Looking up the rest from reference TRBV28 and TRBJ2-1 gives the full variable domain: DVKVTQSSRYLVKRTGEKVFLECVQDMDHENMFWYRQDPGLGLRLIYFSYDVKMKEKGDIPEGYSVSREKKERFSLILESASTNQTSMYLCASSLLRKEQFFGPGTRLTVL.

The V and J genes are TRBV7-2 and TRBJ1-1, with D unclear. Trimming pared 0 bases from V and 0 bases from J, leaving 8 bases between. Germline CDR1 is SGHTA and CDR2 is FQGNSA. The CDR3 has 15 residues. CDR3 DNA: TGTGCCAGCAGCTTAGCTTATGGATTGAACACTGAAGCTTTCTTT. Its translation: CASSLAYGLNTEAFF.

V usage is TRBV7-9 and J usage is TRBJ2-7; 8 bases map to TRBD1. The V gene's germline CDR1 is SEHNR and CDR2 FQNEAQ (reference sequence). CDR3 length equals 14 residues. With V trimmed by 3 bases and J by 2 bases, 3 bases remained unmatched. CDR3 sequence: CASSFQTGAYEQYF. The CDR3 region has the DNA TGTGCCAGCAGCTTCCAGACAGGGGCCTACGAGCAGTACTTC.

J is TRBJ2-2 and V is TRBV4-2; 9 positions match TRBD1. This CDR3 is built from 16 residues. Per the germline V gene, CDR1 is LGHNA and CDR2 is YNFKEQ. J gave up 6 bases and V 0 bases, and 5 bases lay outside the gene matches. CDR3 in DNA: TGTGCCAGCAGCCAAGATTGGGACAGGGAGCCCGGGGAGCTGTTTTTT. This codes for CASSQDWDREPGELFF.

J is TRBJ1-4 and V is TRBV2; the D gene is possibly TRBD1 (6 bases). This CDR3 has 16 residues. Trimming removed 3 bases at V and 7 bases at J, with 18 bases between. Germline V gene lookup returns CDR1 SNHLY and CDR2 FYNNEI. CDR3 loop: CASSEGWLTTGEKLFF. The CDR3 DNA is TGTGCCAGCAGTGAGGGGTGGCTGACGACAGGTGAAAAACTGTTTTTT.

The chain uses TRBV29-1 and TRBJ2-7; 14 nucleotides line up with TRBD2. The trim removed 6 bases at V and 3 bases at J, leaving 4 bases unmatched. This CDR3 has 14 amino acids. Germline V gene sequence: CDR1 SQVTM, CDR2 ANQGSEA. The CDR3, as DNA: TGCAGCGTGACCGGGACTAGCGGGAGCTACGAGCAGTACTTC. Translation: CSVTGTSGSYEQYF.

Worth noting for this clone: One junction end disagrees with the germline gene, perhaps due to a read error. CDR3: CASSETDPENGKLFF. DNA for the CDR3: TGTGCCAGCAGTGAGACAGACCCCGAAAATGGAAAACTGTTTTTT. The gene calls are TRBV6-1 and TRBJ1-4; tentatively, D is TRBD1 (5 bases). Germline-derived CDR1 and CDR2 are MNHNS and SASEGT. CDR3 length: 15 residues.

As DNA, the CDR3 is TGCGCCAGCAGCTTGGGCAGAGAAGCAGATACGCAGTATTTT. This gives the protein CASSLGREADTQYF. The V and J genes are TRBV5-1 and TRBJ2-3; D gene uncertain. Germline V gene sequence: CDR1 SGHRS, CDR2 YFSETQ. The CDR3 sequence is 14 residues long. Trimming left V 0 bases short and J 4 bases short, with 9 bases between.

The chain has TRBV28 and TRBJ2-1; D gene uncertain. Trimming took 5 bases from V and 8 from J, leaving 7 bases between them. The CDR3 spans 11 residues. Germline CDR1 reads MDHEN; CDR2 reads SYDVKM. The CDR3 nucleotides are TGTGCCAGCAGTCCCCAGGATGAGCAGTTCTTC. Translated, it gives CASSPQDEQFF.

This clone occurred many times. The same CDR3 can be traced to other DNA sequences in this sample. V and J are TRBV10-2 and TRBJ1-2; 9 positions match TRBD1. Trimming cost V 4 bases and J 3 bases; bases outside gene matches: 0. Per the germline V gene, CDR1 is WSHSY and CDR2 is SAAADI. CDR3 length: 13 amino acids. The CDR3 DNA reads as TGCGCCAGCAGTGGGACAGGGGACTATGGCTACACCTTC. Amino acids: CASSGTGDYGYTF.

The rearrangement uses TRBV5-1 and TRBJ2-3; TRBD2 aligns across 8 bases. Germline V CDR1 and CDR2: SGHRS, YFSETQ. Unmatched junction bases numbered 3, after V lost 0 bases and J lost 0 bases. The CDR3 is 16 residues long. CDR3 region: CASSLVAGTSTDTQYF. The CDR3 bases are TGCGCCAGCAGCTTGGTAGCGGGAACTAGCACAGATACGCAGTATTTT.

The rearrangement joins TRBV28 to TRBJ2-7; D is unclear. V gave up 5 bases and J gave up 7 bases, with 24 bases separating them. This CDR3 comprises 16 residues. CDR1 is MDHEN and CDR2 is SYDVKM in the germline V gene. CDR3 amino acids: CASSLLASAQLGEQYF. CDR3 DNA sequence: TGTGCCAGCAGTCTCCTCGCATCCGCCCAGCTGGGGGAGCAGTACTTC. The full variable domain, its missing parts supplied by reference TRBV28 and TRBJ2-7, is DVKVTQSSRYLVKRTGEKVFLECVQDMDHENMFWYRQDPGLGLRLIYFSYDVKMKEKGDIPEGYSVSREKKERFSLILESASTNQTSMYLCASSLLASAQLGEQYFGPGTRLTVT.

In nucleotides, the CDR3 is TGTGCCAGTAGACCGGCCCCTAGCGGGAGTAAGAATGAGCAGTTCTTC. Translation gives CASRPAPSGSKNEQFF. The chain is built from TRBV19 and TRBJ2-1; 10 bases match TRBD2. The germline V gene encodes CDR1 LNHDA and CDR2 SQIVND (reference sequence). The CDR3 sequence is 16 residues long. Unmatched junction bases numbered 12, after V lost 6 bases and J lost 7 bases.